The 21 T cell receptor beta chains below were found in one sample sequenced in a study of regulatory T cells in long-lasting Graves disease. The time point denotes: newly diagnosed GD, antithyroid drugs for less than 3 months. Scientists built the TCR library using RNA that was extracted from PBMCs. Arm-PCR with iRepertoire HTBI primers amplified the CDR3 regions for these TCR beta libraries. TCRdb ran MiXCR on the multiplex PCR reads and lists one entry per CDR3 protein. Counted here are roughly 610,000 distinct CDR3 sequences, 15% to 20% occurring once; the ten biggest clones make up around 12%. These data were also filed under a second study, of T cells in Graves' hyperthyroidism and ophthalmopathy.

Sequenced material: peripheral blood mononuclear cells (PBMCs), taken at new diagnosis, from a patient treated with antithyroid drugs. These receptor sequences come from a man aged 18 to 35 with Graves disease.

This clonotype was picked up many times. The rearrangement links TRBV20-1 to TRBJ1-1; D is ambiguous. CDR3 length equals 10 residues. Germline lookup yields CDR1 DFQATT and CDR2 SNEGSKA (reference sequence). Between the trimmed V and J ends, which lost 6 bases and 7 bases, there was a span of 9 bases. CDR3 coding DNA: TGCAGTGCGGCAACTTATGAAGCTTTCTTT. Protein product: CSAATYEAFF.

The chain couples TRBV28 to TRBJ2-7; D might be TRBD1 or TRBD2, each matching 5 bases. Germline-derived CDR1 and CDR2 are MDHEN and SYDVKM. There are 14 residues in the CDR3. V was pared by 2 bases and J by 5 bases, with 13 bases between. This CDR3 reads CASSLNQGVDEQYF. The CDR3 DNA sequence: TGTGCCAGCAGTTTAAATCAGGGAGTGGACGAGCAGTACTTC.

This clonotype has at least ten counts. The chain recombines TRBV6-1 with TRBJ2-7; 10 positions agree with TRBD1. After removal of 5 bases from V and 6 bases from J, the junction contained 10 bases not matched to a gene. CDR3 length: 15 residues. Germline CDR1 is MNHNS and CDR2 is SASEGT. CDR3 protein: CASSPSGTGVGEQYF. The CDR3 DNA follows: TGTGCCAGCAGTCCGTCCGGGACAGGGGTCGGCGAGCAGTACTTC.

This clonotype has just a few counts. As DNA, the CDR3 is TGTGCCAGCAGTTTTGGGTCAGGGGGCGAGTGGGGCTATGGCTACACCTTC. Its protein product is CASSFGSGGEWGYGYTF. The chain joins TRBV12-3 or TRBV12-4 to TRBJ1-2, with 8 bases aligning to TRBD1. After removal of 3 bases from V and 4 bases from J, the junction contained 13 bases not matched to a gene. This CDR3 region has 17 residues.

In the case of this clonotype: This likely stems from a read error, as it lies one base from a far larger clone. Because it lacks the conserved phenylalanine or tryptophan at the end, this CDR3 is likely a read error. The genes are TRBV25-1 and TRBJ2-4; D gene ambiguous. The J call may be mistaken, given a closer DNA end match to TRBJ2-5. The CDR3 is made up of 13 amino acids. The germline gives CDR1 MGHDK, CDR2 SYGVNS. The CDR3 is CASSESPMETQYS. CDR3 coding DNA: TGTGCCAGCAGTGAATCCCCCATGGAGACCCAGTACTCC.

With respect to this clonotype: A read error may explain this, as a much larger clone is one base away. The CDR3 spells CASSQATGGYGQYF. In nucleotides, the CDR3 is TGTGCCAGCAGCCAAGCAACGGGGGGTTACGGGCAGTACTTC. The J gene is TRBJ2-7, the V gene TRBV4-2; TRBD2 matches at 7 bases. Germline CDR1 reads LGHNA; CDR2 reads YNFKEQ. The CDR3 is 14 amino acids.

This clonotype was detected ten times or more. The rearrangement uses TRBV28 and TRBJ2-7; 7 nucleotides agree with TRBD1. V trimming: 6 bases; J trimming: 6 bases; junction bases outside the gene matches: 8. The CDR3 runs to 13 residues. CDR1 and CDR2 (germline): MDHEN, SYDVKM. CDR3 DNA sequence: TGTGCCAGCAGCTTTCAGACAGGGAGCGAGCAGTACTTC. This codes for CASSFQTGSEQYF.

This clonotype came up many times. The chain couples TRBV20-1 to TRBJ2-1, with 8 bases aligning to TRBD2. V dropped 2 bases and J dropped 2; count of bases not matched to a gene: 5. CDR3 length: 15 amino acids. Germline values: CDR1 DFQATT, CDR2 SNEGSKA (reference sequence). The CDR3 loop reads CSARLAGETYNEQFF. The CDR3, as DNA: TGCAGTGCTAGACTAGCGGGCGAAACCTACAATGAGCAGTTCTTC.

The chain joins TRBV6-2 or TRBV6-3 to TRBJ2-7, with 10 positions matching TRBD2. With V trimmed by 5 bases and J by 6 bases, 16 bases remained unmatched. This CDR3 is 17 amino acids long. Germline CDR1 reads MNHEY; CDR2 reads SVGEGT. This chain's CDR3 is CASSETLKRGGGREQYF. In DNA form, the CDR3 reads TGTGCCAGCAGTGAAACTCTTAAGCGGGGGGGGGGGCGCGAGCAGTACTTC.

This clonotype was found many times. This chain links TRBV6-1 with TRBJ1-5; D is unresolved. Germline CDR1 reads MNHNS; CDR2 reads SASEGT. The CDR3 covers 13 residues. The V end lost 6 bases, the J end lost 2 bases, and 8 bases lay between the germline ends. This CDR3 reads CASRRDGNQPQHF. CDR3 DNA sequence: TGTGCCAGCAGAAGGGATGGCAATCAGCCCCAGCATTTT.

This clonotype was detected a few times. This rearrangement joins TRBV6-2 or TRBV6-3 to TRBJ2-1; the match to TRBD2 covers 7 bases. Per germline, CDR1 MNHEY and CDR2 SVGEGT. The CDR3 extends over 15 amino acids. The V and J ends lost 7 bases and 5 bases, in that order; junction bases with no gene match: 11. The CDR3 is CASTIAGSLHNEQFF. The DNA of the CDR3 is TGTGCCAGCACCATAGCGGGTTCCCTCCACAATGAGCAGTTCTTC.

This clonotype came up many times. The chain couples TRBV12-3 or TRBV12-4 to TRBJ2-7; 8 bases match TRBD2. V gave up 8 bases and J gave up 7 bases; unmatched junction bases: 10. CDR3 length: 13 residues. Here the CDR3 DNA reads TGTGCCAGCTGGGAAGGGACTAGTGATGAGCAGTACTTC. Protein product: CASWEGTSDEQYF.

This clonotype has ten or more counts. The J gene is TRBJ2-7, the V gene TRBV7-9; 16 positions agree with TRBD2. V was clipped by 4 bases and J by 1 base; unmatched bases: 4. The CDR3 totals 17 residues. Germline V gene data show CDR1 as SEHNR and CDR2 as FQNEAQ (reference sequence). CDR3: CASSSPGLAGGSYEQYF. The DNA of the CDR3 is TGTGCCAGCAGCTCGCCGGGACTAGCGGGAGGGTCCTACGAGCAGTACTTC.

This rearrangement joins TRBV7-6 to TRBJ2-7; tentatively, D is TRBD2 (5 bases). Deletions cut 5 bases from V and 6 bases from J, with 14 bases between. The CDR3 loop spans 13 amino acids. Germline V gene data show CDR1 as SGHVS and CDR2 as FNYEAQ. In DNA, the CDR3 is TGTGCCAGCAGCCCCCCCGGGATAGGCGAGCAGTACTTC. Amino acids: CASSPPGIGEQYF.

The table lists this clonotype with a few counts. The chain combines TRBV5-1 with TRBJ2-5; 8 positions match TRBD1. The germline V gene has CDR1 SGHRS and CDR2 YFSETQ. This CDR3 comprises 17 residues. The J segment lost 4 bases and the V segment lost 4 bases, leaving 15 bases of the junction unmatched. The DNA of the CDR3 is TGCGCCAGCAGCGTGGATCCGGGACAGGCTCATGGAGAGACCCAGTACTTC. Its translation: CASSVDPGQAHGETQYF.

At least ten counts were recorded for this clonotype. The chain combines TRBV4-1 with TRBJ2-7; TRBD2 aligns across 8 bases. CDR1 MGHRA and CDR2 YSYEKL come from the germline V gene. The CDR3 is 14 amino acids. V lost 1 base and J lost 9; bases outside the gene matches: 8. The CDR3 DNA is TGCGCCAGCAGCCAAGCGGGAGGGCCCATGGGGCAGTACTTC. Encoded protein: CASSQAGGPMGQYF.

The chain's CDR3 is CAWSSGNAAGELFF. CDR3 DNA: TGTGCCTGGAGTAGCGGGAACGCTGCCGGGGAGCTGTTTTTT. This rearrangement joins TRBV30 to TRBJ2-2; 7 positions agree with TRBD2. Looked up from germline, CDR1 is GTSNPN and CDR2 is SVGIG (reference sequence). V gave up 2 bases and J gave up 6 bases; unmatched junction bases: 6. This CDR3 region has 14 residues.

J is TRBJ1-5 and V is TRBV6-2 or TRBV6-3; D is undetermined. This CDR3 spans 15 amino acids. The V end was cut by 5 bases, the J end by 0 bases, with 11 bases between. In germline, CDR1 is MNHEY, CDR2 SVGEGT. DNA for the CDR3: TGTGCCAGCAGTGAACAGACCTATAGCAATCAGCCCCAGCATTTT. It encodes CASSEQTYSNQPQHF.

This clonotype came up a few times. The gene calls are TRBV19 and TRBJ1-2; possibly TRBD1 for D (5 bases). V lost 7 bases and J 3 bases, leaving 12 bases between the germline ends. This CDR3 is 13 amino acids long. Germline V gives CDR1 LNHDA, CDR2 SQIVND (reference sequence). The CDR3 protein is CASNVGRHYGYTF. CDR3 coding DNA: TGTGCCAGTAATGTGGGGCGGCACTATGGCTACACCTTC. The full variable domain, rest sourced from reference TRBV19 and TRBJ1-2, is DGGITQSPKYLFRKEGQNVTLSCEQNLNHDAMYWYRQDPGQGLRLIYYSQIVNDFQKGDIAEGYSVSREKKESFPLTVTSAQKNPTAFYLCASNVGRHYGYTFGSGTRLTVV.

There are many counts of this clonotype. V gene TRBV5-1 combines with J gene TRBJ2-7, with 14 bases matching TRBD2. This CDR3 contains 18 residues. Trimming removed 2 bases from V and 3 bases from J; junction bases left unmatched: 10. The V gene's germline CDR1 is SGHRS and CDR2 YFSETQ. Here the CDR3 reads CASSLTGTSGSMSYEQYF. The CDR3 coding sequence is TGCGCCAGCAGCTTAACCGGGACTAGCGGGAGTATGAGCTACGAGCAGTACTTC.

This clonotype was detected only a few times. The chain is built from TRBV30 and TRBJ1-1; 9 nucleotides line up with TRBD1. There are 15 residues in the CDR3. With 0 bases clipped from V and 3 bases from J, the junction kept 5 bases outside the gene matches. Germline V gives CDR1 GTSNPN, CDR2 SVGIG (reference sequence). CDR3 amino acids: CAWSVGTGTDTEAFF. CDR3 sequence (DNA): TGTGCCTGGAGTGTGGGGACAGGGACAGACACTGAAGCTTTCTTT.